This T cell receptor beta chain is drawn from a study of technical replicates of blood from a handful of donors (dated by TCRdb to between 2016 and 2019). The CDR1 and CDR2 encoded by the germline V gene (reference sequence) are GTSNPN and SVGIG. From its cysteine to its phenylalanine, the CDR3 spans 14 amino acids. CDR3 DNA only is kept here, 42 bases in frame from base 1. For this chain, trimming is 3 bases at the V end and 10 bases at the J end, and the number of junction bases without a gene match is 8. Libraries were made using the immunoSEQ multiplex PCR assay. This immuneACCESS table, as held by TCRdb, lists in-frame sequences with V and J called but not all clones. Of the missing ones, under half trace to an unresolved V gene in checked studies; the others have no known cause. The sample table records fewer than 100,000 clones; nearly 98% of these occur just once. The ten largest clones capture around 0.18% of the sample.

Concerning this clone itself: No cognate antigen has been identified for it. The sample holds no much larger clone one base away, and base qualities are not on file.

The sample was T cells isolated from PBMCs. Rearrangement joined TRBV30 to TRBJ1-6, and 8 bases in between align with TRBD1. This TCR derives from a human donor in good health. The CDR3 protein: CAWRMTGVNSPLHF. In nucleotides, the sequence is TGTGCCTGGAGGATGACAGGGGTGAACTCACCCCTCCACTTT. The reference TRBV30 and TRBJ1-6 proteins fill in what lies around the CDR3, so the full variable domain reads SQTIHQWPATLVQPVGSPLSLECTVEGTSNPNLYWYRQAAGRGLQLLFYSVGIGQISSEVPQNLSASRPQDRQFILSSKKLLLSDSGFYLCAWRMTGVNSPLHFGNGTRLTVT.